These 20 T cell receptor beta chains were sequenced from one sample in a study of Graves' ophthalmopathy and Graves' hyperthyroidism. Amplification from RNA transcripts yielded the TCR beta CDR3 regions. First-round RT-PCR employed HTBI primers, with a second-round multiplex PCR after it. Each CDR3 protein gets one entry after TCRdb re-called the multiplex PCR reads with MiXCR. Counted here are some 350,000 distinct CDR3 sequences, 17% occurring once; the ten biggest clones make up roughly 2.3%. Sequencing was performed on peripheral blood. These receptor sequences come from an adult woman with stable Graves' hyperthyroidism.

This clonotype was counted ten times or more. The chain links TRBV24-1 to TRBJ2-2; weak D call: TRBD1 (7 bases). Per germline, CDR1 KGHDR and CDR2 SFDVKD. V was cut by 6 bases and J by 6 bases, with 16 bases left in between. This CDR3 contains 15 residues. The CDR3 region is CATSSYRGLPGELFF. The CDR3, as DNA: TGTGCCACCAGTTCTTACAGGGGACTCCCCGGGGAGCTGTTTTTT.

This clonotype came up many times. The chain employs TRBV15 and TRBJ1-6; no clear D gene. The germline V gene has CDR1 LNHNV and CDR2 YYDKDF (reference sequence). CDR3 size: 14 residues. V gave up 3 bases and J gave up 8 bases, with 11 bases separating them. CDR3 coding DNA: TGTGCCACCAGCAGGGACGGACGAGATTCACCCCTCCACTTT. It yields the protein CATSRDGRDSPLHF.

This clonotype has more than one count but fewer than ten. The J gene is TRBJ2-1, the V gene TRBV7-2; D is possibly TRBD2 (5 bases). The CDR3 runs 13 residues. V lost 1 base and J 10 bases, leaving 11 bases between the germline ends. Germline V gene data show CDR1 as SGHTA and CDR2 as FQGNSA. The chain's CDR3 is CASSLVGPGEQFF. DNA for the CDR3: TGTGCCAGCAGCTTAGTCGGACCGGGAGAGCAGTTCTTC.

The chain combines TRBV11-2 with TRBJ2-5; TRBD2 agrees at 8 bases. The CDR3 runs to 14 residues. Germline trimming cut 3 bases from V and 8 bases from J; bases unmatched to any gene: 8. In germline, CDR1 is SGHAT, CDR2 FQNNGV. The CDR3, as DNA: TGTGCCAGCAGCTTTTCTGCGGGGGGCGGCACCCAGTACTTC. Translation: CASSFSAGGGTQYF.

Only a few counts were recorded for this clonotype. The gene calls are TRBV20-1 and TRBJ2-1; D is ambiguous. Germline CDR1 reads DFQATT; CDR2 reads SNEGSKA (reference sequence). The CDR3 length is 13 residues. Trimming pared 2 bases from V and 4 bases from J, leaving 9 bases between. CDR3 nucleotide sequence: TGCAGTGCTAGACCCCTAGGATACAATGAGCAGTTCTTC. Its translation: CSARPLGYNEQFF.

In this sample, this clonotype turned up many times. The chain employs TRBV24-1 and TRBJ1-1; 10 bases line up with TRBD1. This CDR3 comprises 14 residues. V shed 6 bases, J shed 3 bases, and the junction held 3 bases outside the gene matches. Germline-derived CDR1 and CDR2 are KGHDR and SFDVKD. The CDR3 here is CATSSGTGDTEAFF. The CDR3 DNA sequence: TGTGCCACCAGTAGCGGGACAGGGGACACTGAAGCTTTCTTT.

Comment on this clonotype: This could be a read error, since a much larger clone is one nucleotide away. This chain uses TRBV28 with TRBJ1-5, with 8 nucleotides matching TRBD1. The CDR3 spans 17 residues. The ends lost 5 bases at V and 6 bases at J; junction bases unmatched: 15. CDR1 MDHEN and CDR2 SYDVKM come from the germline V gene. In DNA, the CDR3 is TGTGCCAGCAGTCCGGGGCAGGACAGGGCCTATAGTCAGCCCCAGCATTTT. This codes for CASSPGQDRAYSQPQHF.

This clonotype was picked up many times. The rearrangement links TRBV24-1 to TRBJ2-2; 9 bases map to TRBD2. V dropped 4 bases and J dropped 0; count of bases not matched to a gene: 8. Germline-derived CDR1 and CDR2 are KGHDR and SFDVKD. The CDR3 spans 18 residues. The CDR3 DNA follows: TGTGCCACCAGTGAATTTGCGGGGGGGACAGCGAACACCGGGGAGCTGTTTTTT. Translated, it gives CATSEFAGGTANTGELFF.

Points on this clonotype: The junction shows a germline mismatch at one end, possibly a read error. This chain connects TRBV20-1 to TRBJ2-7; TRBD2 aligns across 8 bases. Per germline, CDR1 DFQATT and CDR2 SNEGSKA (reference sequence). CDR3 length equals 14 residues. CDR3: CSAPTSVRRNDQYF. DNA of the CDR3: TGCAGTGCCCCGACTAGCGTGAGGAGGAACGATCAGTACTTC.

This clonotype was recorded many times. The V and J genes are TRBV5-1 and TRBJ1-1; D is undetermined. Germline V gene sequence: CDR1 SGHRS, CDR2 YFSETQ. CDR3 length equals 13 residues. V was clipped by 3 bases and J by 6 bases, with 12 bases between them. In DNA form, the CDR3 reads TGCGCCAGCAGCTGGGATTTAGGCGCTGAAGCTTTCTTT. Its protein is CASSWDLGAEAFF.

V and J are TRBV6-5 and TRBJ2-5; 8 bases align to TRBD2. V shed 9 bases and J 2 bases; nucleotides not matched to a gene: 8. CDR1 and CDR2 from the germline V gene are MNHEY and SVGAGI. This CDR3 is 14 amino acids long. The CDR3 sequence: CARLRGGGQETQYF. In DNA, the CDR3 is TGTGCCAGACTCCGGGGGGGGGGACAAGAGACCCAGTACTTC.

Only a few counts were recorded for this clonotype. A much larger clone sits a single nucleotide away, making a read error possible. The rearrangement joins TRBV28 to TRBJ1-1; perhaps TRBD1 as D (6 bases). Per germline, CDR1 MDHEN and CDR2 SYDVKM. Trimming shortened V by 3 bases and J by 1 base, and 15 bases separated the two germline ends. The CDR3 runs 16 residues. The CDR3 spells CASSLGGQRANTEAFF. Here the CDR3 DNA reads TGTGCCAGCAGTTTGGGTGGACAGAGGGCGAACACTGAAGCTTTCTTT. Looking up the rest from reference TRBV28 and TRBJ1-1 gives the full variable domain: DVKVTQSSRYLVKRTGEKVFLECVQDMDHENMFWYRQDPGLGLRLIYFSYDVKMKEKGDIPEGYSVSREKKERFSLILESASTNQTSMYLCASSLGGQRANTEAFFGQGTRLTVV.

This clonotype showed up many times. The CDR3 nucleotides are TGTGCCAGCAGTACCCTCGGGTCTCCAACCACCAAAATCCTCCACTTT. Its translation is CASSTLGSPTTKILHF. The rearrangement links TRBV28 to TRBJ1-6; the D is unclear. Germline V CDR1 and CDR2: MDHEN, SYDVKM. The CDR3 is 16 amino acids. Trimming removed 5 bases at V and 15 bases at J, with 26 bases between.

DNA for the CDR3: TGTGCCAGCAGCGTAGATGGTACGGAGACCCAGTACTTC. Residues: CASSVDGTETQYF. The chain combines TRBV9 with TRBJ2-5; D remains ambiguous. This CDR3 is built from 13 residues. V lost 0 bases, J lost 5 bases, and 8 bases lay in between. Germline V gene sequence: CDR1 SGDLS, CDR2 YYNGEE.

This clonotype occurred many times. The genes are TRBV28 and TRBJ1-5; D is uncertain. Trimming cost V 3 bases and J 6 bases, with 6 bases left between them. Germline-derived CDR1 and CDR2 are MDHEN and SYDVKM. The CDR3 spans 12 residues. The CDR3 DNA follows: TGTGCCAGCAGTTTTTCGGTTCAGCCCCAGCATTTT. Its translation is CASSFSVQPQHF.

This clonotype was observed at least ten times. The chain recombines TRBV12-3 or TRBV12-4 with TRBJ2-7; D may be TRBD1 or TRBD2 (7 bases each). This CDR3 spans 16 amino acids. Trimming took off 6 bases at V and 5 bases at J, with 23 bases between the two ends. CDR3 protein: CASSSDREGVRDEQYF. CDR3 bases: TGTGCCAGCAGCTCCGACAGGGAGGGAGTTCGAGACGAGCAGTACTTC.

The chain is built from TRBV5-5 and TRBJ1-1; 8 nucleotides match TRBD1. Germline CDR1 SGHKS, CDR2 YYEKEE (reference sequence). The CDR3 sequence is 13 residues long. V shed 3 bases and J 11 bases; nucleotides not matched to a gene: 9. In DNA, the CDR3 is TGTGCCAGCAGCTACCGCCGGACAGGGCTGGCTTTCTTT. The encoded protein is CASSYRRTGLAFF.

The genes are TRBV28 and TRBJ1-5; perhaps TRBD1 as D (6 bases). V was shortened by 3 bases and J by 2 bases, with 14 bases between the two germline ends. CDR3 length: 16 residues. Germline assignment: CDR1 MDHEN and CDR2 SYDVKM. CDR3 sequence reads: CASSFSGVKRNQPQHF. The CDR3 DNA is TGTGCCAGCAGTTTTTCAGGGGTCAAACGCAATCAGCCCCAGCATTTT.

This clonotype has a count of ten or more. The chain links TRBV5-1 to TRBJ2-1, with a weak D call TRBD1 (6 bases). Germline CDR1 and CDR2: SGHRS and YFSETQ. The CDR3 consists of 18 residues. The V end was cut by 4 bases, the J end by 2 bases, with 22 bases between. This CDR3 is CASSPTGAGSVAYNEQFF. CDR3 nucleotides: TGCGCCAGCAGCCCGACAGGAGCAGGATCTGTCGCCTACAATGAGCAGTTCTTC.

This clonotype was recorded many times. The rearrangement links TRBV28 to TRBJ2-7; 10 bases agree with TRBD2. The CDR3 contains 14 residues. Germline V gene data show CDR1 as MDHEN and CDR2 as SYDVKM. The J segment lost 2 bases and the V segment lost 6 bases, leaving 4 bases of the junction unmatched. The CDR3 DNA sequence: TGTGCCAGCAGCCGTAGCGGGAGGCCCTACGAGCAGTACTTC. Its translation: CASSRSGRPYEQYF. The full variable domain, its missing parts supplied by reference TRBV28 and TRBJ2-7, is DVKVTQSSRYLVKRTGEKVFLECVQDMDHENMFWYRQDPGLGLRLIYFSYDVKMKEKGDIPEGYSVSREKKERFSLILESASTNQTSMYLCASSRSGRPYEQYFGPGTRLTVT.